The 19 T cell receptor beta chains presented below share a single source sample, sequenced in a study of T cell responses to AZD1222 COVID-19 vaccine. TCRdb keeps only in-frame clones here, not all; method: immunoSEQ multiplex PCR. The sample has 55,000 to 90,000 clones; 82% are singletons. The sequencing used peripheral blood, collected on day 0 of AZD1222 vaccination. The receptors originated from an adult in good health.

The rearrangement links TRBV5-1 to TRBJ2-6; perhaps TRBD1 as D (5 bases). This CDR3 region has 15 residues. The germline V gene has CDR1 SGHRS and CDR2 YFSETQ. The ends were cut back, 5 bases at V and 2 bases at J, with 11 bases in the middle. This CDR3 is CASSTQGTGANVLTF. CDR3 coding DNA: TGCGCCAGCAGTACCCAGGGAACTGGGGCCAACGTCCTGACTTTC.

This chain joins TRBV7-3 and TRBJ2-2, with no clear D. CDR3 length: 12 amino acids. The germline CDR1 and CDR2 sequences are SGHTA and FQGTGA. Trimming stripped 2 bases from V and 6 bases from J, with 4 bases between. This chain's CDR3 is CASSLLPGELFF. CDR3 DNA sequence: TGTGCCAGCAGCTTACTCCCCGGGGAGCTGTTTTTT.

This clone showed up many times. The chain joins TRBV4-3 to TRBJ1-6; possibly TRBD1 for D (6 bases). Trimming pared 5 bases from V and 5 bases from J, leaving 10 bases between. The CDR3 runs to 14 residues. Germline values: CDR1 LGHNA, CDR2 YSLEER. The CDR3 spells CASSAWTDNSPLHF. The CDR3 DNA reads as TGCGCCAGCAGCGCCTGGACAGATAATTCACCCCTCCACTTT.

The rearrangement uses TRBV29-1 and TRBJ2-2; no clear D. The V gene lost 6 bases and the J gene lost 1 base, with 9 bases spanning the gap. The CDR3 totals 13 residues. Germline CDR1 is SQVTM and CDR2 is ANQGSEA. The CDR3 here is CSVRALNTGELFF. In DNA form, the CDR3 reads TGCAGCGTCCGGGCTTTGAACACCGGGGAGCTGTTTTTT.

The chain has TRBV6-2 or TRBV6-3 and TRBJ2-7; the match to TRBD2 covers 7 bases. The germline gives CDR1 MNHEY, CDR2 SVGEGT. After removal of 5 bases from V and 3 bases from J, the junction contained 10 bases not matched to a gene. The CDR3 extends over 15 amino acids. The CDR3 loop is CASSDAGTKGYEQYF. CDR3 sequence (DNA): TGTGCCAGCAGTGACGCCGGGACTAAAGGCTACGAGCAGTACTTC.

CDR3 coding DNA: TGCAGCGTAAGCCAGGGAGCGAGCAATCAGCCCCAGCATTTT. Its protein product is CSVSQGASNQPQHF. This chain connects TRBV29-1 to TRBJ1-5; the D gene is possibly TRBD1 (5 bases). The CDR3 contains 14 residues. The V and J ends lost 6 bases and 1 base respectively, with 13 bases between them. Germline V CDR1 and CDR2: SQVTM, ANQGSEA.

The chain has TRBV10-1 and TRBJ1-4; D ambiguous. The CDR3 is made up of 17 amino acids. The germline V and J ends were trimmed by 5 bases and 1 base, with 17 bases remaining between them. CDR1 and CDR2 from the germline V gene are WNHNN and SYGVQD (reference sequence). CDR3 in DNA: TGCGCCAGCAGTAAATTTATGGGAAGGGTAACTAATGAAAAACTGTTTTTT. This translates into CASSKFMGRVTNEKLFF.

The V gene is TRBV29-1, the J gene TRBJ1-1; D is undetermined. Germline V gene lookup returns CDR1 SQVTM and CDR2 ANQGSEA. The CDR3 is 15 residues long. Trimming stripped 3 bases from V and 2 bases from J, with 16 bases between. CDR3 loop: CSVDPNGRPNTEAFF. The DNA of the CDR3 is TGCAGCGTTGATCCTAACGGCAGACCCAACACTGAAGCTTTCTTT.

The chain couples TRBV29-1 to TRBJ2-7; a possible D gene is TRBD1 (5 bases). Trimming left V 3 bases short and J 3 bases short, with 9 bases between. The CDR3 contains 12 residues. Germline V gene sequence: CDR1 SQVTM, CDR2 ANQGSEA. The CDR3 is CSVERQGYEQYF. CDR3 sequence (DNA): TGCAGCGTTGAGCGGCAGGGCTACGAGCAGTACTTC.

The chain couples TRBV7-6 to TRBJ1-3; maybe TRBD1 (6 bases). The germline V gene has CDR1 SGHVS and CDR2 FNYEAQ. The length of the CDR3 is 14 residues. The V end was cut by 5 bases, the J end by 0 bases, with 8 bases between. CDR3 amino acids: CASSEGGSGNTIYF. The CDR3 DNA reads TGTGCCAGCAGCGAAGGGGGCTCTGGAAACACCATATATTTT.

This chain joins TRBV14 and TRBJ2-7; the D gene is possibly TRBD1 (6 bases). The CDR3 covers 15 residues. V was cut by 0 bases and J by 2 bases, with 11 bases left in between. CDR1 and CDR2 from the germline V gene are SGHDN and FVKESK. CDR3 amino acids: CASSQEPGVAYEQYF. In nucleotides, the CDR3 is TGTGCCAGCAGCCAAGAACCAGGGGTAGCCTACGAGCAGTACTTC.

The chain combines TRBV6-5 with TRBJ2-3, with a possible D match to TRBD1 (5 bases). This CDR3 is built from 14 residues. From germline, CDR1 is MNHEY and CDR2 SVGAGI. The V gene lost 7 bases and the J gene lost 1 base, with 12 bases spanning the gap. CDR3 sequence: CASTPGAGTDTQYF. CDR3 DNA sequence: TGTGCCAGCACTCCTGGGGCCGGCACAGATACGCAGTATTTT.

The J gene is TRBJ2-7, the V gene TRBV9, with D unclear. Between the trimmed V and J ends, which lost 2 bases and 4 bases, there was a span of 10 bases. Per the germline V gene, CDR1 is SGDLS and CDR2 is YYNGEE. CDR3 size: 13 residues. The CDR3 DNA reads TGTGCCAGCAGCGTGACCCCTTCTTACGAGCAGTACTTC. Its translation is CASSVTPSYEQYF.

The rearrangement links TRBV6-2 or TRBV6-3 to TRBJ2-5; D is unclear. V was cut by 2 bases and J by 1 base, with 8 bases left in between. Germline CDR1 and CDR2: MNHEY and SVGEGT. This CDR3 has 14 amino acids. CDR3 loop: CASSYTSIQETQYF. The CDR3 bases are TGTGCCAGCAGTTACACCAGTATCCAAGAGACCCAGTACTTC.

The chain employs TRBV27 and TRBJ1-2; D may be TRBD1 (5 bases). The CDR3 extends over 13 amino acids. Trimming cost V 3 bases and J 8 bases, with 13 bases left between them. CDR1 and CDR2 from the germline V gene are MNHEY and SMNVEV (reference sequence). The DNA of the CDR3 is TGTGCCAGCAGTTTGGCGGGGGACTGGGGCTACACCTTC. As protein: CASSLAGDWGYTF.

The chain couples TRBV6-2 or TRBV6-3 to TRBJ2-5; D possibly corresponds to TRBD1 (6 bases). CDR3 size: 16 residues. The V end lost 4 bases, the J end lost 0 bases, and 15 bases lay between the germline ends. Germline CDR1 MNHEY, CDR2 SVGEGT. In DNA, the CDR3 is TGTGCCAGCAGTTCAGGGGTCCAGCCGTACCAAGAGACCCAGTACTTC. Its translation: CASSSGVQPYQETQYF.

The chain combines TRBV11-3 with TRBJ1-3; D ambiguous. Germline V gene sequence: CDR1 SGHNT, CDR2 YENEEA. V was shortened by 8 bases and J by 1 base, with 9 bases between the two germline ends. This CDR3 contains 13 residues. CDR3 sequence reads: CASGGDSGNTIYF. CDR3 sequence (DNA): TGTGCCAGCGGCGGGGATTCTGGAAACACCATATATTTT.

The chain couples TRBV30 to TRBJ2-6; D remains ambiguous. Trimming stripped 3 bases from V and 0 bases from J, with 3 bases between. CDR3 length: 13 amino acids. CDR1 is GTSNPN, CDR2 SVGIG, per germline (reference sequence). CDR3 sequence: CAWRSSGANVLTF. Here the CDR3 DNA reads TGTGCCTGGAGGAGCTCTGGGGCCAACGTCCTGACTTTC.

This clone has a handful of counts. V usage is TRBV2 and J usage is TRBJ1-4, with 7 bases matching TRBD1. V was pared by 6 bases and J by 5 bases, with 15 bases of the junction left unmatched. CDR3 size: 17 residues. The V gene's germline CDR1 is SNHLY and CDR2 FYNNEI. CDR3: CASRDRDGSDLNEKLFF. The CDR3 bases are TGTGCCAGCAGAGACAGGGACGGCTCTGACCTCAATGAAAAACTGTTTTTT.